The 18 T cell receptor beta chains in this list originate from one sample, sequenced in a study of shared clonotypes between healthy human individuals. Sequencing used immunoSEQ multiplex PCR; TCRdb keeps in-frame clones, though not all of them. The sample shows a few million clones, approximately 90% of them seen only once. The specimen sequenced was naive CD4+ T cells sorted from blood. Subset meaning: CD45RA+ positively selected. The source is a man between 18 and 29 years old in good health.

The chain links TRBV6-1 to TRBJ2-2; weak D call: TRBD1 (6 bases). The V end was cut by 6 bases, the J end by 2 bases, with 13 bases between. Germline assignment: CDR1 MNHNS and CDR2 SASEGT. This CDR3 is built from 15 residues. In DNA form, the CDR3 reads TGTGCCAGCAGGAACCGGGACACCAACACCGGGGAGCTGTTTTTT. Amino acid sequence: CASRNRDTNTGELFF.

The V gene is TRBV7-9, the J gene TRBJ1-2; weak D call: TRBD1 (6 bases). Trimming took 4 bases from V and 4 from J, leaving 16 bases between them. The germline CDR1 and CDR2 sequences are SEHNR and FQNEAQ (reference sequence). This CDR3 region has 15 residues. This CDR3 reads CASSSPETGTYGYTF. CDR3 DNA sequence: TGTGCCAGCAGCTCCCCCGAGACAGGTACCTATGGCTACACCTTC.

The chain joins TRBV2 to TRBJ1-1; D uncertain. Per the germline V gene, CDR1 is SNHLY and CDR2 is FYNNEI. V was cut by 6 bases and J by 3 bases, with 14 bases left in between. The CDR3 runs 14 residues. The CDR3, as DNA: TGTGCCAGCAGGAACCCCGTAAGCTACACTGAAGCTTTCTTT. Protein: CASRNPVSYTEAFF.

This clone has a handful of counts. Within the sample, other DNA sequences also encode this same CDR3. The chain couples TRBV6-5 to TRBJ2-1, with TRBD1 matching over 7 bases. V dropped 2 bases and J dropped 3; count of bases not matched to a gene: 4. This CDR3 region has 15 residues. Germline V gives CDR1 MNHEY, CDR2 SVGAGI. CDR3 sequence reads: CASSYEGASYNEQFF. DNA of the CDR3: TGTGCCAGCAGTTACGAGGGGGCGAGCTACAATGAGCAGTTCTTC.

CDR3 nucleotide sequence: TGCGCCAGCAGCCAATCGGGGACTGCCCACGAGCAGTACTTC. It encodes CASSQSGTAHEQYF. This chain uses TRBV4-1 with TRBJ2-7; tentative D call: TRBD2 (6 bases). V was trimmed by 2 bases and J by 5 bases, leaving 13 bases between them. This CDR3 has 14 amino acids. CDR1 and CDR2 (germline): MGHRA, YSYEKL.

The rearrangement uses TRBV6-6 and TRBJ2-5, with 7 positions matching TRBD2. V gave up 6 bases and J gave up 4 bases; unmatched junction bases: 8. CDR1 MNHNY and CDR2 SVGAGI come from the germline V gene (reference sequence). The CDR3 is made up of 14 amino acids. CDR3 nucleotide sequence: TGTGCCAGCAGACCGGGACTACCTGGAGAGACCCAGTACTTC. Amino acid sequence: CASRPGLPGETQYF.

The chain is built from TRBV6-1 and TRBJ2-3, with D uncertain. Germline CDR1 reads MNHNS; CDR2 reads SASEGT. The CDR3 runs 11 residues. V dropped 6 bases and J dropped 6 bases, with 7 bases sitting between them. In nucleotides, the CDR3 is TGTGCCAGCAGACTCCTCGATACGCAGTATTTT. This encodes CASRLLDTQYF.

The chain links TRBV2 to TRBJ2-5; 10 nucleotides match TRBD2. The J call may be incorrect, as the DNA end agrees better with TRBJ2-7. Germline lookup yields CDR1 SNHLY and CDR2 FYNNEI. The CDR3 covers 14 residues. The CDR3 loop reads CASLAGVSSYEQYF. For the CDR3, the DNA is TGTGCCAGCCTAGCGGGGGTAAGCTCCTACGAGCAGTACTTC.

The CDR3 DNA reads TGTGCCAGCAGCCCGTTCCGGGACAGGGATTCACCCCTCCACTTT. This encodes CASSPFRDRDSPLHF. The J gene is TRBJ1-6, the V gene TRBV7-9; TRBD1 matches at 9 bases. Germline CDR1 and CDR2: SEHNR and FQNEAQ (reference sequence). The CDR3 consists of 15 residues. V shed 5 bases, J shed 8 bases, and the junction held 7 bases outside the gene matches.

V is TRBV6-5 and J is TRBJ2-7; 13 nucleotides match TRBD2. The V segment lost 10 bases and the J segment 7 bases; nucleotides outside the gene matches: 7. CDR1 is MNHEY and CDR2 is SVGAGI in the germline V gene. The CDR3 has 13 residues. The chain's CDR3 is CATWTSGRGEQYF. The CDR3 DNA reads TGTGCCACCTGGACTAGCGGGAGAGGTGAGCAGTACTTC.

V and J are TRBV27 and TRBJ1-6; D is possibly TRBD1 (6 bases). The CDR3 runs to 14 residues. V lost 5 bases to trimming and J lost 4 bases, with 9 bases between them. Looked up from germline, CDR1 is MNHEY and CDR2 is SMNVEV (reference sequence). The CDR3 coding sequence is TGTGCCAGCAGTAAACAGGGATATAATTCACCCCTCCACTTT. Translation gives CASSKQGYNSPLHF.

The chain has TRBV4-1 and TRBJ1-4; no definite D call. Trimming shortened V by 4 bases and J by 8 bases, and 11 bases separated the two germline ends. Per the germline V gene, CDR1 is MGHRA and CDR2 is YSYEKL. The CDR3 is 13 residues long. The CDR3 here is CASSLTNPEKLFF. CDR3 coding DNA: TGCGCCAGCAGCCTCACTAATCCGGAAAAACTGTTTTTT.

CDR3 loop: CASTSGGPYEQFF. Written as DNA, the CDR3 is TGTGCCAGCACCAGCGGGGGGCCCTATGAGCAGTTCTTC. This rearrangement joins TRBV2 to TRBJ2-1; 9 bases align to TRBD2. This CDR3 has 13 amino acids. Unmatched junction bases numbered 6, after V lost 7 bases and J lost 8 bases. Per germline, CDR1 SNHLY and CDR2 FYNNEI.

J is TRBJ2-5 and V is TRBV5-4; the match to TRBD1 covers 8 bases. CDR1 and CDR2 (germline): SGHNT, YYREEE (reference sequence). J lost 3 bases, V lost 6 bases, and 7 bases had no gene match. CDR3 length: 14 amino acids. The DNA for the CDR3 is TGTGCCAGCAAGCAGGGACAGGCAAAAGAGACCCAGTACTTC. Encoded protein: CASKQGQAKETQYF.

The gene calls are TRBV5-4 and TRBJ2-7; perhaps TRBD1 as D (7 bases). Deletions cut 4 bases from V and 6 bases from J, with 20 bases between. This CDR3 comprises 15 residues. Per germline, CDR1 SGHNT and CDR2 YYREEE (reference sequence). The CDR3 DNA reads TGTGCCAGCAGCCCGGGGGACAGACCAAGGAGCGAGCAGTACTTC. This sequence encodes CASSPGDRPRSEQYF.

The V and J genes are TRBV6-5 and TRBJ2-7; 9 nucleotides align to TRBD1. The CDR3 loop spans 15 amino acids. The V gene end was trimmed by 5 bases and the J gene end by 2 bases; junction bases not matched to a gene: 7. The germline V gene encodes CDR1 MNHEY and CDR2 SVGAGI. The CDR3: CASSPMGQGTYEQYF. The CDR3 region has the DNA TGTGCCAGCAGTCCTATGGGACAGGGAACCTACGAGCAGTACTTC.

This clone was counted a single time. V usage is TRBV19 and J usage is TRBJ1-2; D unresolved. Trimming pared 3 bases from V and 4 bases from J, leaving 24 bases between. This CDR3 comprises 18 residues. Looked up from germline, CDR1 is LNHDA and CDR2 is SQIVND (reference sequence). The CDR3 loop reads CASSIGLMTSVLGYGYTF. CDR3 DNA: TGTGCCAGTAGTATTGGGCTCATGACCTCGGTTCTTGGCTATGGCTACACCTTC. Complete variable domain (other parts from reference TRBV19 and TRBJ1-2): DGGITQSPKYLFRKEGQNVTLSCEQNLNHDAMYWYRQDPGQGLRLIYYSQIVNDFQKGDIAEGYSVSREKKESFPLTVTSAQKNPTAFYLCASSIGLMTSVLGYGYTFGSGTRLTVV.

The chain is built from TRBV7-2 and TRBJ2-1, with D maybe TRBD2 (5 bases). V lost 5 bases and J 12 bases, leaving 14 bases between the germline ends. CDR1 and CDR2 from the germline V gene are SGHTA and FQGNSA. The CDR3 is made up of 12 amino acids. CDR3 in amino acids: CASSLNWGVQFF. The DNA for the CDR3 is TGTGCCAGCAGCCTCAACTGGGGAGTGCAGTTCTTC.